The entry below gives a single T cell receptor (beta chain) sequence along with its context. No antigen is known for it. The sample comes from a study of OX40 agonist ivuxolimab in advanced cancers. Study conclusions and caveats: With doses of 0.1 to 3.0 mg/kg, CD4+ and CD8+ blood T cells had undergone clonal expansion by week 6.

J gave up 3 bases and V 5 bases, and 6 bases lay outside the gene matches. The CDR3 is 14 residues long. Per germline, CDR1 MDHEN and CDR2 SYDVKM. Sequencing was performed with immunoSEQ multiplex PCR; in TCRdb, only in-frame clones are kept and a portion is missing. The data show around 80,000 clones, with roughly 80% seen just once and around 7% held by the top ten. The genes are TRBV28 and TRBJ2-7; 8 positions agree with TRBD2. Sequencing used CD4+ or CD8+ T cells sorted from blood, obtained in a trial of the OX40 agonist ivuxolimab. This TCR came from an adult with an advanced solid tumor such as melanoma, head and neck, liver or kidney cancer. The CDR3 region is CASSPQGLVYEQYF. CDR3 in DNA: TGTGCCAGCAGTCCACAGGGACTAGTCTACGAGCAGTACTTC. Full variable domain (missing parts from reference TRBV28 and TRBJ2-7): DVKVTQSSRYLVKRTGEKVFLECVQDMDHENMFWYRQDPGLGLRLIYFSYDVKMKEKGDIPEGYSVSREKKERFSLILESASTNQTSMYLCASSPQGLVYEQYFGPGTRLTVT.